What follows are 10 T cell receptor beta chains derived from one specimen sequenced in a study of blood T cell repertoires in COVID-19. Assay used: immunoSEQ multiplex PCR; TCRdb lists only in-frame clones, some missing. The table shows 35,000 to 45,000 clones, with 70% to 90% occurring only once. The sample comprised peripheral blood. The receptor set was obtained from a human donor in a cohort sampled during active COVID-19.

This chain links TRBV4-1 with TRBJ2-1; 13 nucleotides align to TRBD2. The V gene's germline CDR1 is MGHRA and CDR2 YSYEKL. The CDR3 contains 16 residues. After removal of 6 bases from V and 10 bases from J, the junction contained 12 bases not matched to a gene. CDR3 nucleotide sequence: TGCGCCAGCAGTCTAGGGACTAGCGGGGTTTGGGACGAGCAGTTCTTC. Its protein is CASSLGTSGVWDEQFF.

The chain employs TRBV6-2 or TRBV6-3 and TRBJ1-1; 11 bases are a match to TRBD1. The junction had 7 bases not matched to a gene; V was cut back by 4 bases and J by 9 bases. The CDR3 is made up of 14 amino acids. Germline loops: CDR1 MNHEY, CDR2 SVGEGT. The CDR3 reads CASSSGRDRGKAFF. In DNA, the CDR3 is TGTGCCAGCAGTTCAGGCCGGGACAGGGGGAAAGCTTTCTTT.

The V and J genes are TRBV4-2 and TRBJ1-2; the D gene is possibly TRBD1 (5 bases). CDR1 is LGHNA and CDR2 is YNFKEQ in the germline V gene. The CDR3 has 16 residues. The V end was cut by 0 bases, the J end by 6 bases, with 17 bases between. In nucleotides, the CDR3 is TGTGCCAGCAGCCAAGATCTGATGTTTCCGGGGGATGGCTACACCTTC. Amino acid sequence: CASSQDLMFPGDGYTF.

The chain is built from TRBV9 and TRBJ1-6; TRBD1 aligns across 12 bases. The germline gives CDR1 SGDLS, CDR2 YYNGEE. The CDR3 extends over 17 amino acids. The V gene end was trimmed by 3 bases and the J gene end by 7 bases; junction bases not matched to a gene: 8. The CDR3, as DNA: TGTGCCAGCAGCGAGAGTGGGACAGGGGGCTTGAATTCACCCCTCCACTTT. It yields the protein CASSESGTGGLNSPLHF. Complete variable domain (other parts from reference TRBV9 and TRBJ1-6): DSGVTQTPKHLITATGQRVTLRCSPRSGDLSVYWYQQSLDQGLQFLIQYYNGEERAKGNILERFSAQQFPDLHSELNLSSLELGDSALYFCASSESGTGGLNSPLHFGNGTRLTVT.

This chain links TRBV7-3 with TRBJ2-1, with D hard to call. The CDR3 extends over 13 amino acids. Per germline, CDR1 SGHTA and CDR2 FQGTGA. V lost 2 bases to trimming and J lost 5 bases, with 7 bases between them. CDR3 sequence reads: CASSLGRNNEQFF. The DNA of the CDR3 is TGTGCCAGCAGCTTAGGCAGGAACAATGAGCAGTTCTTC.

In this sample, this clone turned up once. The chain is built from TRBV18 and TRBJ2-6; maybe TRBD2 (7 bases). Germline CDR1 is KGHSH and CDR2 is LQKENI. The CDR3 is 18 residues long. V shed 2 bases and J shed 0 bases, with 14 bases lying between them. As DNA, the CDR3 is TGTGCCAGCTCACCAGCGGGGGCAGGCGCCTCTGGGGCCAACGTCCTGACTTTC. Residues: CASSPAGAGASGANVLTF.

The V and J genes are TRBV4-1 and TRBJ1-1, with 8 bases aligning to TRBD1. The CDR3 consists of 15 residues. CDR1 is MGHRA, CDR2 YSYEKL, per germline. V shed 2 bases, J shed 3 bases, and the junction held 5 bases outside the gene matches. CDR3 residues: CASSQRTGQDTEAFF. The DNA for the CDR3 is TGCGCCAGCAGCCAACGGACAGGGCAGGACACTGAAGCTTTCTTT.

The V and J genes are TRBV13 and TRBJ2-7, with 10 nucleotides matching TRBD1. After removal of 4 bases from V and 3 bases from J, the junction contained 6 bases not matched to a gene. The V gene's germline CDR1 is PRHDT and CDR2 FYEKMQ (reference sequence). This CDR3 is 15 amino acids long. CDR3 in DNA: TGTGCCAGCAGCTGGGGTGGACAGGGGGACTACGAGCAGTACTTC. Translating it yields CASSWGGQGDYEQYF. Drawing the rest from reference TRBV13 and TRBJ2-7, the complete variable domain is AAGVIQSPRHLIKEKRETATLKCYPIPRHDTVYWYQQGPGQDPQFLISFYEKMQSDKGSIPDRFSAQQFSDYHSELNMSSLELGDSALYFCASSWGGQGDYEQYFGPGTRLTVT.

The gene calls are TRBV7-8 and TRBJ2-7, with 7 bases identical to TRBD1. Losses at the gene ends were 1 base for V and 2 bases for J; bases not matched to a gene: 8. The CDR3 has 16 amino acids. CDR1 SGHVS and CDR2 FQNEAQ come from the germline V gene. CDR3 nucleotides: TGTGCCAGCAGCTTAGGTAGAGGACAGGTAGCCTACGAGCAGTACTTC. This gives the protein CASSLGRGQVAYEQYF.

This rearrangement joins TRBV6-5 to TRBJ2-1; a weak D match, TRBD2 (6 bases). The CDR3 spans 12 residues. The V end was cut by 6 bases, the J end by 8 bases, with 11 bases between. Germline CDR1 MNHEY, CDR2 SVGAGI. DNA for the CDR3: TGTGCCAGCAGGCTTGGGACTTATGAGCAGTTCTTC. Amino acid sequence: CASRLGTYEQFF.